The sample holds many counts of the clone carrying this T cell receptor beta chain. As yet, its antigen is unknown. The data derive from a study of blood T cells in healthy people across ages. Study-level results: Samples with more naive T cells showed higher observed beta diversity. Per-million-T-cell TCR beta diversity fell roughly linearly with age.

Then a second PCR, running about 6 to 11 cycles, was carried out with a sample-barcoded 5' primer and a J-beta primer mix. TCRdb processed the 5' RACE reads anew with MiXCR; each CDR3 protein has one entry. The repertoire has roughly 700,000 distinct CDR3 sequences, over 45% of them found once; the top ten carry roughly 30%. After removal of 7 bases from V and 7 bases from J, the junction contained 4 bases not matched to a gene. The CDR3 runs to 12 residues. Per the germline V gene, CDR1 is SQVTM and CDR2 is ANQGSEA. Sequenced input: blood. The chain is built from TRBV29-1 and TRBJ1-4; 9 bases match TRBD1. The source of this sequence is a woman aged 55-69 years in good health. The DNA of the CDR3 is TGCAGCGGTGGACAGGGGAGTGAAAAACTGTTTTTT. Residues: CSGGQGSEKLFF.